The rows below give T cell receptor beta chains drawn from one sample of a study of Ad26.COV2.S vaccination and SARS-CoV-2 variants. Only in-frame clones appear in the TCRdb table, and some are missing; sequencing was by immunoSEQ multiplex PCR. The sample consists of under 550,000 clones, roughly 90% of them appearing once. Sequenced material: peripheral blood, taken in a trial of Ad26.COV2.S vaccine versus placebo. These receptor sequences come from a person aged 18-60 years who received the Ad26.COV2.S COVID-19 vaccine or a placebo. Each CDR3 is given with its conserved first and last residue. Fields, in order: V gene, D gene, J gene, clone size, CDR3 protein, CDR3 DNA. A D gene is named only where the DNA matches it firmly. A row's size may be missing; if present it is once, few, many or a size class.

TRBV7-2,-,TRBJ1-2,-,CASSTRVGSRVGYTF,TGTGCCAGCAGCACCCGGGTGGGGTCGAGGGTTGGCTACACCTTC
TRBV7-3,TRBD2,TRBJ2-5,-,CASSPTGPSGQETQYF,TGTGCCAGCAGCCCAACCGGGCCTAGCGGTCAAGAGACCCAGTACTTC
TRBV7-9,TRBD1,TRBJ1-4,once,CASSFVGTGGSNEKLFF,TGTGCCAGCAGCTTTGTCGGGACAGGGGGTTCTAATGAAAAACTGTTTTTT
TRBV4-2,TRBD1,TRBJ2-1,-,CASSQDWDRGYNEQFF,TGTGCCAGCAGCCAAGATTGGGACAGGGGCTACAATGAGCAGTTCTTC
TRBV6-5,-,TRBJ1-2,-,CVSSYSARSWGYGYTF,TGTGTCAGCAGTTACTCAGCGCGAAGCTGGGGCTATGGCTACACCTTC
TRBV7-2,-,TRBJ1-5,-,CASSLSATDSNQPQHF,TGTGCCAGCAGCTTATCAGCGACGGATAGCAATCAGCCCCAGCATTTT
TRBV5-4,-,TRBJ2-7,-,CASSKGGYEQYF,TGTGCCAGCAGCAAGGGGGGGTACGAGCAGTACTTC
TRBV28,-,TRBJ2-3,-,CASGLLGADTQYF,TGTGCCAGCGGCCTACTGGGCGCAGATACGCAGTATTTT
TRBV6-6,-,TRBJ1-1,few,CASSSSAGVDTEAFF,TGTGCCAGCAGTTCCTCAGCGGGGGTGGACACTGAAGCTTTCTTT
TRBV7-9,TRBD2,TRBJ2-1,-,CASSLEGSGGFSNEQFF,TGTGCCAGCAGCTTAGAAGGTAGCGGGGGGTTTAGCAATGAGCAGTTCTTC
TRBV2,-,TRBJ2-3,-,CASSEGGGGPSTDTQYF,TGTGCCAGCAGTGAGGGGGGTGGCGGCCCGAGCACAGATACGCAGTATTTT
TRBV12-3/TRBV12-4,-,TRBJ2-7,-,CASSSGYEQYF,TGTGCCAGCAGTTCCGGCTACGAGCAGTACTTC
TRBV4-3,TRBD2,TRBJ2-5,-,CASSQAGLAETQYF,TGCGCCAGCAGCCAAGCTGGACTAGCAGAGACCCAGTACTTC
TRBV28,-,TRBJ1-2,-,CASSLEGAGYTF,TGTGCCAGCAGTTTAGAAGGGGCTGGCTACACCTTC
TRBV4-1,-,TRBJ2-7,-,CASSQTTGVSYEQYF,TGCGCCAGCAGCCAGACGACAGGAGTCTCCTACGAGCAGTACTTC
TRBV28,TRBD2,TRBJ2-7,-,CASSASGRVSYEQYF,TGTGCCAGCAGCGCCTCGGGGAGGGTCTCCTACGAGCAGTACTTC
TRBV11-2,-,TRBJ1-2,-,CASSLAIRQEYGYTF,TGTGCCAGCAGCTTAGCAATTCGGCAGGAGTATGGCTACACCTTC
TRBV19,TRBD2,TRBJ2-1,-,CASSRTSGGAFIEQFF,TGTGCCAGTAGTCGCACTAGCGGGGGGGCGTTCATTGAGCAGTTCTTC
TRBV2,-,TRBJ2-4,-,CASRGVGLAKNIQYF,TGTGCCAGCAGGGGGGTGGGTCTAGCCAAAAACATTCAGTACTTC
TRBV6-5,-,TRBJ1-5,-,CASSYTTPAPNQPQHF,TGTGCCAGCAGTTATACGACCCCGGCCCCCAATCAGCCCCAGCATTTT
TRBV19,-,TRBJ1-2,-,CASSPGRQPNYGYTF,TGTGCCAGTAGTCCGGGGCGACAGCCGAACTATGGCTACACCTTC
TRBV7-2,TRBD1,TRBJ2-7,-,CASSLTTGGIEQYF,TGTGCCAGCAGCTTAACGACAGGGGGGATCGAGCAGTACTTC
TRBV10-3,-,TRBJ2-1,-,CAISGKQGNEQFF,TGTGCCATCAGTGGAAAACAGGGAAATGAGCAGTTCTTC